The 10 T cell receptor beta chains below all came from one sample that was sequenced in a study of blood T cells in healthy people across ages. Primers used in a second PCR of roughly 6 to 11 cycles were a sample-barcoded 5' primer and a J-beta primer mix. MiXCR was run by TCRdb on the 5' RACE reads, yielding one entry per CDR3 protein. The sample lists about 1.4 million distinct CDR3 sequences; approximately 59% were seen once. The sequencing input was blood. The receptors shown here come from a man aged 18 to 30 in good health.

This clonotype was counted only a few times. J is TRBJ2-4 and V is TRBV20-1; a weak D match, TRBD1 (6 bases). CDR1 and CDR2 from the germline V gene are DFQATT and SNEGSKA (reference sequence). CDR3 length: 12 amino acids. The CDR3 sequence is CSTRDTKNIQYF. The CDR3 bases are TGCAGCACCCGGGACACTAAAAACATTCAGTACTTC.

V usage is TRBV20-1 and J usage is TRBJ2-7, with TRBD1 matching over 8 bases. CDR3 length equals 12 residues. The V and J ends lost 5 bases and 2 bases, in that order; junction bases with no gene match: 2. From germline, CDR1 is DFQATT and CDR2 SNEGSKA (reference sequence). The CDR3 nucleotides read TGCAGTGCTGGGGACAGGACCTACGAGCAGTACTTC. It encodes CSAGDRTYEQYF.

This chain connects TRBV7-8 to TRBJ2-7; D perhaps matches TRBD1 (5 bases). Germline CDR1 reads SGHVS; CDR2 reads FQNEAQ. The CDR3 sequence is 13 residues long. The V gene lost 5 bases and the J gene lost 5 bases, with 13 bases spanning the gap. CDR3: CASSPRVPNEQYF. Here the CDR3 DNA reads TGTGCCAGCAGCCCCAGGGTTCCCAACGAGCAGTACTTC.

This chain uses TRBV28 with TRBJ2-1; D call uncertain. The J call may be wrong; the DNA end is better matched by TRBJ2-7. Germline values: CDR1 MDHEN, CDR2 SYDVKM. The CDR3 covers 13 residues. This chain's CDR3 is CASSVSAASEQYF. In DNA form, the CDR3 reads TGTGCCAGCAGTGTATCCGCGGCGAGCGAGCAGTACTTC.

The chain joins TRBV6-6 to TRBJ1-2, with no clear D. Germline-derived CDR1 and CDR2 are MNHNY and SVGAGI (reference sequence). V dropped 7 bases and J dropped 4 bases, with 16 bases sitting between them. CDR3 size: 14 residues. In nucleotides, the CDR3 is TGTGCCAGCACCTACTCGGTAGCCTCCTATGGCTACACCTTC. Its translation is CASTYSVASYGYTF.

CDR3 amino acids: CASSQDRGTDTGELFF. CDR3 DNA: TGTGCCAGCAGCCAAGACAGGGGTACGGACACCGGGGAGCTGTTTTTT. V gene TRBV3-1 combines with J gene TRBJ2-2, with a tentative D call TRBD1 (6 bases). The CDR3 runs 16 residues. V was pared by 0 bases and J by 3 bases, with 11 bases between. CDR1 LGHDT and CDR2 YNNKEL come from the germline V gene (reference sequence).

The V gene is TRBV29-1, the J gene TRBJ2-7; the D gene is possibly TRBD1 (7 bases). CDR1 SQVTM and CDR2 ANQGSEA come from the germline V gene. The length of the CDR3 is 14 residues. Deletions cut 4 bases from V and 2 bases from J, with 15 bases between. The CDR3 coding sequence is TGCAGCGTTGCAGGAGGGACAGAGCCCTACGAGCAGTACTTC. Translated, it gives CSVAGGTEPYEQYF.

V usage is TRBV4-3 and J usage is TRBJ2-3; D gene ambiguous. V was pared by 1 base and J by 0 bases, with 11 bases between. The CDR3 covers 16 residues. CDR1 and CDR2 (germline): LGHNA, YSLEER. This chain's CDR3 is CASSQGSERSTDTQYF. Here the CDR3 DNA reads TGCGCCAGCAGCCAAGGTTCAGAGAGAAGCACAGATACGCAGTATTTT.

This clonotype was detected a few times. V is TRBV11-2 and J is TRBJ2-7; D is unresolved. The CDR3 is 15 amino acids. The ends were cut back, 5 bases at V and 0 bases at J, with 14 bases in the middle. Germline V CDR1 and CDR2: SGHAT, FQNNGV. The CDR3 DNA reads TGTGCCAGCAGCCCCGACCGGACCCTCTCCTACGAGCAGTACTTC. Encoded protein: CASSPDRTLSYEQYF.

The rearrangement joins TRBV20-1 to TRBJ1-2, with D tentatively TRBD1 (5 bases). Trimming pared 3 bases from V and 7 bases from J, leaving 12 bases between. The length of the CDR3 is 12 residues. CDR1 and CDR2 (germline): DFQATT, SNEGSKA (reference sequence). In DNA, the CDR3 is TGCAGTGCTAGCAGGGTATCGGCTGGCTACACCTTC. Protein sequence: CSASRVSAGYTF.